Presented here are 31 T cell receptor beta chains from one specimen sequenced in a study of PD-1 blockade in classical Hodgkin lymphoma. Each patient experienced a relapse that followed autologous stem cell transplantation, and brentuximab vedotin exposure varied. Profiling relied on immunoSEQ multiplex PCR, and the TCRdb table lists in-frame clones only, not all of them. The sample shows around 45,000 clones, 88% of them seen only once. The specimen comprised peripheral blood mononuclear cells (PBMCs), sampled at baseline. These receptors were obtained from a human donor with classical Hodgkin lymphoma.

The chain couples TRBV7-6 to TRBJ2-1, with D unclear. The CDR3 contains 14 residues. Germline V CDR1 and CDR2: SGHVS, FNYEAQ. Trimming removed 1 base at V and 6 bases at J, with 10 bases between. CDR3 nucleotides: TGTGCCAGCAGCTTAGACCTGGCGAGCAATGAGCAGTTCTTC. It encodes CASSLDLASNEQFF.

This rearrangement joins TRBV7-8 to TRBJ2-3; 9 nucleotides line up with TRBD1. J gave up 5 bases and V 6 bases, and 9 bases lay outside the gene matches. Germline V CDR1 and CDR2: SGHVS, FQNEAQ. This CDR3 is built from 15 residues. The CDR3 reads CASSPQGAVGDTQYF. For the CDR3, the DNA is TGTGCCAGCAGTCCACAGGGGGCGGTGGGAGATACGCAGTATTTT. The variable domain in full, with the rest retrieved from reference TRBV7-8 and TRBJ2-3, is GAGVSQSPRYKVAKRGQDVALRCDPISGHVSLFWYQQALGQGPEFLTYFQNEAQLDKSGLPSDRFFAERPEGSVSTLKIQRTQQEDSAVYLCASSPQGAVGDTQYFGPGTRLTVL.

Written as DNA, the CDR3 is TGCGCCAGCAGTAGGGCAGGGGCTTCCCAAGAGACCCAGTACTTC. It codes for CASSRAGASQETQYF. The genes are TRBV5-1 and TRBJ2-5, with a tentative D call TRBD1 (6 bases). This CDR3 region has 15 residues. Trimming removed 5 bases from V and 1 base from J, with 15 bases in between. CDR1 and CDR2 (germline): SGHRS, YFSETQ.

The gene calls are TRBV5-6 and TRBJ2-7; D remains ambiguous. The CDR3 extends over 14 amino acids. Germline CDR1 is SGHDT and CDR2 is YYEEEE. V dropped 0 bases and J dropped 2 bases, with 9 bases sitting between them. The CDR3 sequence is CASSLVSHPYEQYF. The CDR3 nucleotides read TGTGCCAGCAGCTTGGTGAGCCATCCCTACGAGCAGTACTTC.

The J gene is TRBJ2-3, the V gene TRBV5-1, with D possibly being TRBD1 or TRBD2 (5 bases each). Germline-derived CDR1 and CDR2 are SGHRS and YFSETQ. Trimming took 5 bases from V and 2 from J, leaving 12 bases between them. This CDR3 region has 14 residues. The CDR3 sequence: CASREEGFTDTQYF. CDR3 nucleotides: TGCGCCAGCAGAGAAGAGGGGTTCACAGATACGCAGTATTTT.

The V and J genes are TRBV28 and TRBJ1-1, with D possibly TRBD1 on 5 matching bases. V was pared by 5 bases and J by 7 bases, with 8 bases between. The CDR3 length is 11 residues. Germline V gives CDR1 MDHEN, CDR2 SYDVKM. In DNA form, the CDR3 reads TGTGCCAGCAGTCCCGGACATGAAGCTTTCTTT. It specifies CASSPGHEAFF.

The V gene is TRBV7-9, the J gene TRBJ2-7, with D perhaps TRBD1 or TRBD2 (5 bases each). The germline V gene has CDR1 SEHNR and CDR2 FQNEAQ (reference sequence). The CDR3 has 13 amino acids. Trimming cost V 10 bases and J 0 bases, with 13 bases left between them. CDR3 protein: CATTRDASYEQYF. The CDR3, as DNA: TGTGCCACTACCCGGGACGCCTCCTACGAGCAGTACTTC.

CDR3 nucleotide sequence: TGTGCCAGCAGCTTCTATAGCGGGAGGGCCCGGGAGACCCAGTACTTC. The encoded protein is CASSFYSGRARETQYF. The chain carries TRBV5-8 and TRBJ2-5; TRBD2 agrees at 11 bases. Trimming took 2 bases from V and 5 from J; bases not matched to a gene: 8. In germline, CDR1 is SGHTS, CDR2 YDEGEE. CDR3 length: 16 amino acids.

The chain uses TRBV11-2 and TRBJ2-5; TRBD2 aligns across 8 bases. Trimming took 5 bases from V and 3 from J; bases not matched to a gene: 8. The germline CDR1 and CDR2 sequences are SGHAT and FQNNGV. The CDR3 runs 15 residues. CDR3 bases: TGTGCCAGCAGCCGAACAGGACTAGCAAAAGAGACCCAGTACTTC. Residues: CASSRTGLAKETQYF.

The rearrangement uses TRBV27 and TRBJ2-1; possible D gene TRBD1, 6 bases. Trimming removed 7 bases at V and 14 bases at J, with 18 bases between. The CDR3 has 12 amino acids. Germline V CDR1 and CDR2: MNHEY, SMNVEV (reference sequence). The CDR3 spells CASTYDRTLEFF. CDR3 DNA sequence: TGTGCCAGCACGTATGACAGGACTTTGGAGTTCTTC.

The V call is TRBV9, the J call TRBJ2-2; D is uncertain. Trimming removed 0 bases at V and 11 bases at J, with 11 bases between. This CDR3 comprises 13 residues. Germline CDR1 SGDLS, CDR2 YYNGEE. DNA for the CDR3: TGTGCCAGCAGCGTAGATGGACCTTATGAGCTGTTTTTT. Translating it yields CASSVDGPYELFF.

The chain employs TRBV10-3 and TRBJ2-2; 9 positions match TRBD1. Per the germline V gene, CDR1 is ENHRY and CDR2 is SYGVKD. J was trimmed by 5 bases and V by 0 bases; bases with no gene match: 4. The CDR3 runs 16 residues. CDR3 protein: CAISESGTGSTGELFF. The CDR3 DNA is TGTGCCATCAGTGAGTCGGGGACAGGGAGTACCGGGGAGCTGTTTTTT.

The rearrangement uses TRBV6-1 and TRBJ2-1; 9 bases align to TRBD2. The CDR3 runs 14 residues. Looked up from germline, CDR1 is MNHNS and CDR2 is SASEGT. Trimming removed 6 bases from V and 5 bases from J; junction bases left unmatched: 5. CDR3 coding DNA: TGTGCCAGCAGGCTAGCGGGGATCAACAATGAGCAGTTCTTC. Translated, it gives CASRLAGINNEQFF.

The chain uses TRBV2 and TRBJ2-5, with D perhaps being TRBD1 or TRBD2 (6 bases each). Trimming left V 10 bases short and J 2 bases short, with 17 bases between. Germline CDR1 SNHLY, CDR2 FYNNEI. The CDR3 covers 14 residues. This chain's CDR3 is CATPGGGTQETQYF. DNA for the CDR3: TGTGCCACCCCTGGCGGCGGGACACAAGAGACCCAGTACTTC.

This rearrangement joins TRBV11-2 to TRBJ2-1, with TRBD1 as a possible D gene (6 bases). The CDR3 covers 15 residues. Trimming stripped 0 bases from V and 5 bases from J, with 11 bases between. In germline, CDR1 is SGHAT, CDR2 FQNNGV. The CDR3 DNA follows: TGTGCCAGCAGCTTAGATCAGGGGCCCCACAATGAGCAGTTCTTC. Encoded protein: CASSLDQGPHNEQFF.

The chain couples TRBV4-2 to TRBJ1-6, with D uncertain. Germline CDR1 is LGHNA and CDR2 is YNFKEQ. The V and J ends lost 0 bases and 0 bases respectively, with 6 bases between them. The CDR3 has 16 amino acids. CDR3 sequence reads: CASSQDGSSYNSPLHF. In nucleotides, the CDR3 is TGTGCCAGCAGCCAAGACGGGAGCTCCTATAATTCACCCCTCCACTTT.

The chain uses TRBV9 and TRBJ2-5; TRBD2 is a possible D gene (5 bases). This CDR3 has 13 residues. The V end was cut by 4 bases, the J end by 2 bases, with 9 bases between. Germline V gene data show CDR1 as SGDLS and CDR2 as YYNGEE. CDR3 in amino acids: CASSFGLQETQYF. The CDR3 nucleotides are TGTGCCAGCAGCTTTGGACTGCAAGAGACCCAGTACTTC.

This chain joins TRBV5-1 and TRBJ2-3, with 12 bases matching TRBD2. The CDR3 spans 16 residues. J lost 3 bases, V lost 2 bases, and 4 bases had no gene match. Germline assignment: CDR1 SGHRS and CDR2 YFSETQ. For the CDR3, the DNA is TGCGCCAGCAGCTTACGACTAGCGGGAGCGACAGATACGCAGTATTTT. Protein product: CASSLRLAGATDTQYF.

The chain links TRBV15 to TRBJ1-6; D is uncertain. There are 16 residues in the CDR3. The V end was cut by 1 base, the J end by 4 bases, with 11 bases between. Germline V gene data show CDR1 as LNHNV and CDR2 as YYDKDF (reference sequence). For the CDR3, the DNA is TGTGCCACCAGCAGAGTTGATCACCGTTATAATTCACCCCTCCACTTT. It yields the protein CATSRVDHRYNSPLHF.

The CDR3 region is CATSSRQGWVQHF. CDR3 coding DNA: TGTGCCACCAGCAGCCGACAGGGGTGGGTCCAGCATTTT. The chain carries TRBV15 and TRBJ1-5, with 8 bases lining up with TRBD1. This CDR3 has 13 residues. Germline V CDR1 and CDR2: LNHNV, YYDKDF (reference sequence). Trimming removed 3 bases from V and 12 bases from J; junction bases left unmatched: 7.

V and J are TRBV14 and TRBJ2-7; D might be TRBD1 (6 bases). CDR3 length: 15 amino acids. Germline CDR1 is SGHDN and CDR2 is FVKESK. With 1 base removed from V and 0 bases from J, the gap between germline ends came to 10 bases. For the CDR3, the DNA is TGTGCCAGCAGCCAAGTGTGGGGGCACTCCTACGAGCAGTACTTC. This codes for CASSQVWGHSYEQYF.

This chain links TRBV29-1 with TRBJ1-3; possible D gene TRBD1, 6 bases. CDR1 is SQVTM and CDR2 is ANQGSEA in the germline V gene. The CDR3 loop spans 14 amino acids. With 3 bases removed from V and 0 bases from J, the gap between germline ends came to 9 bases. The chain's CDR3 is CSVDDRSSGNTIYF. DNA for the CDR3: TGCAGCGTTGATGACAGGAGCTCTGGAAACACCATATATTTT.

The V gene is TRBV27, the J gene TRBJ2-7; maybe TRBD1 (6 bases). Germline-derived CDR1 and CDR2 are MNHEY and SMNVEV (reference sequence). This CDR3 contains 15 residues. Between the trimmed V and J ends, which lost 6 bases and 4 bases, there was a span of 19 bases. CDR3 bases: TGTGCCAGCAGCAAATTAGGGGGTCGGTCGTACGAGCAGTACTTC. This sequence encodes CASSKLGGRSYEQYF.

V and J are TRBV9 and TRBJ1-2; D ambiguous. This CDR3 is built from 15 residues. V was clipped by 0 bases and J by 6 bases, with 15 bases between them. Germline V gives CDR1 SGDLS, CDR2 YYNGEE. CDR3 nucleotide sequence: TGTGCCAGCAGCGTAGTGACGGGAGAGGTTGATGGCTACACCTTC. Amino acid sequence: CASSVVTGEVDGYTF.

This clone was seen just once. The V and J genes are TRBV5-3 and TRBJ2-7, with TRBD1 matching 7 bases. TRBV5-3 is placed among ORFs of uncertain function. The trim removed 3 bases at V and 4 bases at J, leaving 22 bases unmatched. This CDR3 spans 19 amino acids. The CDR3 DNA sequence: TGTGCCAGAAGCTCCTTGAAACTTAACAGGGGCCCCCCCGAGTACGAGCAGTACTTC. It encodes CARSSLKLNRGPPEYEQYF.

This CDR3 is CASSLSPGDSNTEAFF. The CDR3 nucleotides read TGCGCCAGCAGCTTGTCCCCAGGGGACTCGAACACTGAAGCTTTCTTT. The chain uses TRBV5-1 and TRBJ1-1; tentatively, D is TRBD1 (6 bases). The germline V and J ends were trimmed by 1 base and 1 base, with 14 bases remaining between them. The germline CDR1 and CDR2 sequences are SGHRS and YFSETQ. The CDR3 totals 16 residues.

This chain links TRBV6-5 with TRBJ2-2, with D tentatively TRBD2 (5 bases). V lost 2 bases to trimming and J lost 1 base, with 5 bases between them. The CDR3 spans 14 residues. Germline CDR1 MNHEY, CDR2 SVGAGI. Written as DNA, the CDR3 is TGTGCCAGCAGTTACCGGGGGAACACCGGGGAGCTGTTTTTT. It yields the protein CASSYRGNTGELFF.

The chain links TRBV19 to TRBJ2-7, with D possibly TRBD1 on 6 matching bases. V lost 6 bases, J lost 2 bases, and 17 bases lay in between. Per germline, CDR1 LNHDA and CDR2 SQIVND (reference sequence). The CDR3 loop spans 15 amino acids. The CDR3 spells CASRPGTSNTYEQYF. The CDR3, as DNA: TGTGCCAGTAGGCCCGGGACATCAAACACCTACGAGCAGTACTTC. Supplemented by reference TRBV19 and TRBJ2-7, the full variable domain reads DGGITQSPKYLFRKEGQNVTLSCEQNLNHDAMYWYRQDPGQGLRLIYYSQIVNDFQKGDIAEGYSVSREKKESFPLTVTSAQKNPTAFYLCASRPGTSNTYEQYFGPGTRLTVT.

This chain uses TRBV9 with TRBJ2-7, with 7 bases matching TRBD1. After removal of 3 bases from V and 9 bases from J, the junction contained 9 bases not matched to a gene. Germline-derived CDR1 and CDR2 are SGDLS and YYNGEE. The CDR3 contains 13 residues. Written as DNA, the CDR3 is TGTGCCAGCAGCGAAGGGGGCGCGAGAGTGCAGTACTTC. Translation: CASSEGGARVQYF.

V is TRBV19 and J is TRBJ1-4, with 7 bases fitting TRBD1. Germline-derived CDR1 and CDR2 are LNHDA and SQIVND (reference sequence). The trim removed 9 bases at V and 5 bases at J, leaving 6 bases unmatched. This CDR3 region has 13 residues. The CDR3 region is CASRDSLNEKLFF. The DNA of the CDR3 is TGTGCCAGCAGGGACAGCTTGAATGAAAAACTGTTTTTT.

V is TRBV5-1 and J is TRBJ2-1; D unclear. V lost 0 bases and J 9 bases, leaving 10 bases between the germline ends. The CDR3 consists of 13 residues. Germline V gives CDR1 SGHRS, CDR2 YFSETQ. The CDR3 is CASSLARWGEQFF. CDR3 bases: TGCGCCAGCAGCTTGGCCCGGTGGGGTGAGCAGTTCTTC.